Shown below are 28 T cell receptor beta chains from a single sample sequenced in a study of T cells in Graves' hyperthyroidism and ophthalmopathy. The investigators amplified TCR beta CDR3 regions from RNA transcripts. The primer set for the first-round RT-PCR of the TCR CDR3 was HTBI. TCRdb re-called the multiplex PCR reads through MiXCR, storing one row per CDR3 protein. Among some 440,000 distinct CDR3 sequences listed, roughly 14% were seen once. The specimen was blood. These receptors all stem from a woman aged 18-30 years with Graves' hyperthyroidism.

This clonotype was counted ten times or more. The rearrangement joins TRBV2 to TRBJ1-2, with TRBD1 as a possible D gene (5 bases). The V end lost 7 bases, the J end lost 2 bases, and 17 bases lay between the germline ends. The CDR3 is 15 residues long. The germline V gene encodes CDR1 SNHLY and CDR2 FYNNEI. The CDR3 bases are TGTGCCAGCAAGAGGTTGGGGCAGGGCAACTATGGCTACACCTTC. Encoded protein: CASKRLGQGNYGYTF.

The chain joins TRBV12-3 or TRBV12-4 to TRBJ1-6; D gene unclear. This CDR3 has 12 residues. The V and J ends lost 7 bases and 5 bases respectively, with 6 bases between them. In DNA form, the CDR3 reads TGTGCCAGCACAGAGAATAATTCACCCCTCCACTTT. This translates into CASTENNSPLHF.

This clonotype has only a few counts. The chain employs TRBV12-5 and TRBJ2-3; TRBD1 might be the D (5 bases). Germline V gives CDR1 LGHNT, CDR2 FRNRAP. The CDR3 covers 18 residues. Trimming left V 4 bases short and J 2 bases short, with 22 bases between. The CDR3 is CASGSPLWHWGNTDTQYF. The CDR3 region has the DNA TGTGCTAGTGGTTCCCCCCTCTGGCACTGGGGCAACACAGATACGCAGTATTTT. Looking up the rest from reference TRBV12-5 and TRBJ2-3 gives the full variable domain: DARVTQTPRHKVTEMGQEVTMRCQPILGHNTVFWYRQTMMQGLELLAYFRNRAPLDDSGMPKDRFSAEMPDATLATLKIQPSEPRDSAVYFCASGSPLWHWGNTDTQYFGPGTRLTVL.

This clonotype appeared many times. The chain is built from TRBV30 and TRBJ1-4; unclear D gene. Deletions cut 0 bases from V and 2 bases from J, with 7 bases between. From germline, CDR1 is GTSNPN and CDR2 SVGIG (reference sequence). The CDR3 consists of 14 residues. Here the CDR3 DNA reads TGTGCCTGGAGTGTACGGTATACTAATGAAAAACTGTTTTTT. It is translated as CAWSVRYTNEKLFF.

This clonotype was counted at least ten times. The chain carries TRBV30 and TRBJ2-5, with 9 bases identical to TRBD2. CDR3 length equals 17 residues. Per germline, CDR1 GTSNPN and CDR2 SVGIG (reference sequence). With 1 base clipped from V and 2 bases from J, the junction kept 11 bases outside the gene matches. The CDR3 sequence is CAWSAGWLAGLQETQYF. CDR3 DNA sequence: TGTGCCTGGAGTGCAGGCTGGCTAGCGGGATTACAAGAGACCCAGTACTTC.

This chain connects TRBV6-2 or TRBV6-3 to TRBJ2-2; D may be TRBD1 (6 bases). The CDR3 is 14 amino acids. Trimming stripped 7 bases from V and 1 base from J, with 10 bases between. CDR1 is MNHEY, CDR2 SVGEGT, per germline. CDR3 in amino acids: CASTSGQNTGELFF. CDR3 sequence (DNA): TGTGCCAGCACGTCGGGACAGAACACCGGGGAGCTGTTTTTT.

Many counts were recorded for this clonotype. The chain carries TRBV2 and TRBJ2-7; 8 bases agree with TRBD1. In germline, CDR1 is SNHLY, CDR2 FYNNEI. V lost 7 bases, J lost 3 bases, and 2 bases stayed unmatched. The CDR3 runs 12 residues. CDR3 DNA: TGTGCCAGCACCGGACAGGGCTACGAGCAGTACTTC. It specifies CASTGQGYEQYF.

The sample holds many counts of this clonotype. CDR3: CASSPRQGADIQYF. As DNA, the CDR3 is TGTGCCAGCTCACCTCGACAGGGGGCGGACATTCAGTACTTC. This sequence joins TRBV18 and TRBJ2-4; the match to TRBD1 covers 10 bases. Losses at the gene ends were 3 bases for V and 8 bases for J; bases not matched to a gene: 4. The CDR3 runs to 14 residues. From germline, CDR1 is KGHSH and CDR2 LQKENI.

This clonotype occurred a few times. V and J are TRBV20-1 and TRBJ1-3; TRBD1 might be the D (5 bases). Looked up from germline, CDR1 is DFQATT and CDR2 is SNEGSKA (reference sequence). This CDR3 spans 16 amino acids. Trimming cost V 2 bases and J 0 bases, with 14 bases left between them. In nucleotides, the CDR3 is TGCAGTGCTAGAAGGGGAGCGCGGGACTCTGGAAACACCATATATTTT. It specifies CSARRGARDSGNTIYF.

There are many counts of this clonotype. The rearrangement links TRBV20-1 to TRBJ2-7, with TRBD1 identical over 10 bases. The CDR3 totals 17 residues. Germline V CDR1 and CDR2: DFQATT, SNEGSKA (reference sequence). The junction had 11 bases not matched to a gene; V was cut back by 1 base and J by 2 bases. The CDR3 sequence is CSARAPIRDRGPYEQYF. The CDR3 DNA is TGCAGTGCTAGAGCGCCGATCCGGGACAGGGGCCCCTACGAGCAGTACTTC.

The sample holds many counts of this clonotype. The CDR3: CSARQRGNEKLFF. In DNA, the CDR3 is TGCAGTGCTCGACAGCGGGGTAATGAAAAACTGTTTTTT. The chain uses TRBV20-1 and TRBJ1-4; D possibly corresponds to TRBD1 (5 bases). CDR3 length: 13 residues. Trimming removed 5 bases from V and 4 bases from J, with 11 bases in between. Per germline, CDR1 DFQATT and CDR2 SNEGSKA (reference sequence).

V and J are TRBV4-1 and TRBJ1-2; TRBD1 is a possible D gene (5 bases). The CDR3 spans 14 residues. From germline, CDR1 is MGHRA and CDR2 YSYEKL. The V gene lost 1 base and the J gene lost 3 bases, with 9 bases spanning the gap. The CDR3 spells CASSQVGGDYGYTF. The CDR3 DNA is TGCGCCAGCAGCCAAGTCGGGGGGGACTATGGCTACACCTTC.

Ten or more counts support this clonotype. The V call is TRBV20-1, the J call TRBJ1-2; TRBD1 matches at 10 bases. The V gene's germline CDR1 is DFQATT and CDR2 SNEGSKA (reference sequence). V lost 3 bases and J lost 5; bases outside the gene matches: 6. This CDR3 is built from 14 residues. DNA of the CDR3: TGCAGTGCTAGGGGACAGGGGAGGGGGTATGGCTACACCTTC. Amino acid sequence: CSARGQGRGYGYTF.

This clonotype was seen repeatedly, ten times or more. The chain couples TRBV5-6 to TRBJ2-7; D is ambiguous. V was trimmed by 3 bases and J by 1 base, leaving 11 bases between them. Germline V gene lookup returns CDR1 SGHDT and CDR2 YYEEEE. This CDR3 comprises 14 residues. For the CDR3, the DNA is TGTGCCAGCAGCTCGGCTCCAAGATCCTACGAGCAGTACTTC. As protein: CASSSAPRSYEQYF.

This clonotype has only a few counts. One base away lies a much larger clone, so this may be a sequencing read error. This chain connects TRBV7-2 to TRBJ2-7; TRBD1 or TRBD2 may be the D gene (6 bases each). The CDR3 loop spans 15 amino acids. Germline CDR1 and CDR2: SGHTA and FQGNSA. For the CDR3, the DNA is TGTGCCGGCAGCTTAGCACGGGGGCCGGAATACGAGCAGTACTTC. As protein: CAGSLARGPEYEQYF.

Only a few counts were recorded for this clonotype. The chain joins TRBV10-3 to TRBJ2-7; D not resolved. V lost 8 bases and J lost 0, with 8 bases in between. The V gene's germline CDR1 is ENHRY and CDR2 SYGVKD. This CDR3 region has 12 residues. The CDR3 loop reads CAIGYSSYEQYF. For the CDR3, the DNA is TGTGCCATCGGATACAGCTCCTACGAGCAGTACTTC.

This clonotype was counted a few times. The CDR3 DNA sequence: TGCGCCAGCAGCCCCCGACAGGGATACACTCAGCCCCAGCATTTT. This sequence encodes CASSPRQGYTQPQHF. The rearrangement uses TRBV4-1 and TRBJ1-5, with 7 bases fitting TRBD1. Germline loops: CDR1 MGHRA, CDR2 YSYEKL. J lost 6 bases, V lost 4 bases, and 9 bases had no gene match. The CDR3 runs to 15 residues.

In nucleotides, the CDR3 is TGTGCCACCAGCAGAAAAAGCGGGAGGGGAGATACGCAGTATTTT. This sequence encodes CATSRKSGRGDTQYF. The V and J genes are TRBV15 and TRBJ2-3, with TRBD2 matching over 10 bases. Germline V gives CDR1 LNHNV, CDR2 YYDKDF (reference sequence). V lost 2 bases, J lost 5 bases, and 4 bases stayed unmatched. The CDR3 length is 15 residues.

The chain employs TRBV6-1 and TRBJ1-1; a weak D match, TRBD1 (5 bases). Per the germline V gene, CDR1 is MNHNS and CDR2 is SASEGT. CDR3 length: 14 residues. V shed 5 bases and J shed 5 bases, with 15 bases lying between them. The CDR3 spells CASSPPGPRTEAFF. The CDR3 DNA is TGTGCCAGCAGTCCGCCGGGACCGAGGACTGAAGCTTTCTTT.

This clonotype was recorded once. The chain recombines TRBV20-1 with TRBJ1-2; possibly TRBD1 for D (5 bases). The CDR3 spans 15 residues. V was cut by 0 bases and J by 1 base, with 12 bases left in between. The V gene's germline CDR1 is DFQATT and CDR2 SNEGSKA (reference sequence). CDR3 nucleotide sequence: TGCAGTGCTAGAGATCGGGGGGGGAATAACTATGGCTACACCTTC. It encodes CSARDRGGNNYGYTF.

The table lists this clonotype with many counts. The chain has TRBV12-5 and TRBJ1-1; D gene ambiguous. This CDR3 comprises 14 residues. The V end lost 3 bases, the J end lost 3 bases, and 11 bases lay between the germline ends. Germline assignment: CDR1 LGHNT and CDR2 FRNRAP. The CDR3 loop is CASGLGQQHTEAFF. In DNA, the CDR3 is TGTGCTAGTGGTTTAGGGCAGCAACACACTGAAGCTTTCTTT.

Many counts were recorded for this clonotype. CDR3 residues: CASSQDSSGGVGTQYF. The CDR3 region has the DNA TGTGCCAGCAGCCAAGATTCTAGCGGGGGTGTAGGGACCCAGTACTTC. This sequence joins TRBV3-1 and TRBJ2-5, with TRBD2 identical over 10 bases. Germline-derived CDR1 and CDR2 are LGHDT and YNNKEL (reference sequence). This CDR3 is 16 amino acids long. V trimming: 0 bases; J trimming: 7 bases; junction bases outside the gene matches: 8.

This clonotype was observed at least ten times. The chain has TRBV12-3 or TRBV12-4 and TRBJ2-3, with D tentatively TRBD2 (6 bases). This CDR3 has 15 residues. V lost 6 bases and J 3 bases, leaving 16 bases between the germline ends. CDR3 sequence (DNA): TGTGCCAGCAGCGGGACTCGATCAGGGACAGATACGCAGTATTTT. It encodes CASSGTRSGTDTQYF.

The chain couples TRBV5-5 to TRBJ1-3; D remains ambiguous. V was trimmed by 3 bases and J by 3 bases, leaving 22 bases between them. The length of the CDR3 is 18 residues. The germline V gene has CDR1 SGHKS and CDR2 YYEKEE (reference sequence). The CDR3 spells CASSSVLKFTRDGNTIYF. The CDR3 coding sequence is TGTGCCAGCAGCTCCGTTCTTAAATTTACCCGGGATGGAAACACCATATATTTT.

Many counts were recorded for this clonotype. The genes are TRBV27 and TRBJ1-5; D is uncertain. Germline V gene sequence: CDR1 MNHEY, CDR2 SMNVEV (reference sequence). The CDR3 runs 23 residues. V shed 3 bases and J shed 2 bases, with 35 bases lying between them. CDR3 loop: CASSFSRGSSSAPDRYRNQPQHF. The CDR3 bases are TGTGCCAGCAGTTTTTCTCGAGGGAGCTCGTCTGCCCCTGATCGGTATCGCAATCAGCCCCAGCATTTT.

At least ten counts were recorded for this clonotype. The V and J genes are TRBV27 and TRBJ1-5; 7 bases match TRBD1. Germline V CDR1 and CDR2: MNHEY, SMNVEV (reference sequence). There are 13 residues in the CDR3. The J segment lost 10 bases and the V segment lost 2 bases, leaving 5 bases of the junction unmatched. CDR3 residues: CASSLDRDDPQHF. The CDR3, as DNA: TGTGCCAGCAGTTTAGACAGGGATGATCCCCAGCATTTT.

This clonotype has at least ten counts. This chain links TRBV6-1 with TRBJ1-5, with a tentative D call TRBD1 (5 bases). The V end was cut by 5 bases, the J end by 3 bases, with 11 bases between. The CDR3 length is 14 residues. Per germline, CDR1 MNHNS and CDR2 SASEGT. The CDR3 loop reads CASSKEGDNQPQHF. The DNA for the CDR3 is TGTGCCAGCAGTAAAGAAGGGGACAATCAGCCCCAGCATTTT.

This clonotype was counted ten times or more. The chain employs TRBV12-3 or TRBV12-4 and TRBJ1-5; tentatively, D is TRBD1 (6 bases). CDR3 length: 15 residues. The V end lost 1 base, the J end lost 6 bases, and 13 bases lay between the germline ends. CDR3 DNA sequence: TGTGCCAGCAGTTTAGGGGGACAAGGTCTTCAGCCCCAGCATTTT. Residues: CASSLGGQGLQPQHF.